One T cell receptor (beta chain) is described in this entry. The sample comes from a study of shared clonotypes between healthy human individuals. CD8 cells regarded as naive lacked CD45RO, were positively chosen for CCR7, and omitted terminally differentiated effector memory CD45RA+ cells. Donors were Caucasian adults residing in Nashville, Tennessee, USA. The CDR3 spans 12 residues. The germline V gene encodes CDR1 MNHEY and CDR2 SMNVEV (reference sequence). Trimming stripped 4 bases from V and 11 bases from J, with 13 bases between. The repertoire was sequenced with immunoSEQ multiplex PCR; TCRdb's copy has only in-frame clones and lacks some. The sample lists 1.5 million to 2.5 million clones, about 95% occurring once.

The source of this sequence is a man aged 18 to 30 in good health. Sequencing input: naive CD8+ T cells sorted from blood. The chain joins TRBV27 to TRBJ2-3; no firm D call. The CDR3 is CASSSDGPGQYF. CDR3 nucleotide sequence: TGTGCCAGCAGTTCCGACGGCCCCGGGCAGTATTTT.